A selection of T cell receptor beta chains follows, all from one sample in a study of shared clonotypes between healthy human individuals. The protocol was immunoSEQ multiplex PCR, while the TCRdb copy is restricted to in-frame clones and leaves out a portion. The sample comprises about 2.1 million clones, 80% to 95% of which are singletons, and approximately 1.7% rests with the top ten. The source material was naive CD8+ T cells from PBMCs. All receptors derive from a young man in good health. Some clones in this sample may be carry-over from other donors' samples. Both conserved end residues are part of each CDR3. Fields, in order: D gene, CDR3 length, J gene, clone size, V gene, CDR3 DNA, CDR3 protein. The D gene is left open where the match is weak. The size of a clone is reported for some rows only, either as once, few or many, or as a class for expanded clones.

D gene: -
CDR3 length: 12
J gene: TRBJ2-7
clone size: -
V gene: TRBV29-1
CDR3 DNA: TGCAGCGTTGTTAAACGGGACTACGAGCAGTACTTC
CDR3 protein: CSVVKRDYEQYF

D gene: -
CDR3 length: 17
J gene: TRBJ1-1
clone size: -
V gene: TRBV2
CDR3 DNA: TGTGCCAGCAGTGGATCTACAGGGAGACGGGAGAACACTGAAGCTTTCTTT
CDR3 protein: CASSGSTGRRENTEAFF

D gene: -
CDR3 length: 14
J gene: TRBJ2-7
clone size: -
V gene: TRBV18
CDR3 DNA: TGTGCCAGCTCACCATCGGGGGCAACCCTCGAGCAGTACTTC
CDR3 protein: CASSPSGATLEQYF

D gene: -
CDR3 length: 15
J gene: TRBJ2-1
clone size: -
V gene: TRBV6-1
CDR3 DNA: TGTGCCAGCAGTGAAGACTGGGCAAACTACAATGAGCAGTTCTTC
CDR3 protein: CASSEDWANYNEQFF

D gene: TRBD2
CDR3 length: 14
J gene: TRBJ2-2
clone size: once
V gene: TRBV19
CDR3 DNA: TGTGCCAGTAGTATCCCAGCGGGAGGCGGGGAGCTGTTTTTT
CDR3 protein: CASSIPAGGGELFF

D gene: -
CDR3 length: 15
J gene: TRBJ2-2
clone size: -
V gene: TRBV4-1
CDR3 DNA: TGCGCCAGCAGCCAAGAGGGTGCGGGCACCGGGGAGCTGTTTTTT
CDR3 protein: CASSQEGAGTGELFF

D gene: TRBD2
CDR3 length: 16
J gene: TRBJ2-5
clone size: -
V gene: TRBV9
CDR3 DNA: TGTGCCAGCAGCCCCGCGCGAGCGGGAAACCAAGAGACCCAGTACTTC
CDR3 protein: CASSPARAGNQETQYF

D gene: -
CDR3 length: 13
J gene: TRBJ1-5
clone size: -
V gene: TRBV30
CDR3 DNA: TGTGCCTGGAGTGGGTGGGGGAATCAGCCCCAGCATTTT
CDR3 protein: CAWSGWGNQPQHF

D gene: TRBD1
CDR3 length: 13
J gene: TRBJ1-1
clone size: few
V gene: TRBV29-1
CDR3 DNA: TGCAGCGTTGAAACGACAGGGTACACTGAAGCTTTCTTT
CDR3 protein: CSVETTGYTEAFF

D gene: -
CDR3 length: 13
J gene: TRBJ2-7
clone size: -
V gene: TRBV28
CDR3 DNA: TGTGCCAGTGGGCCGGGCGGTGCCCACGAGCAGTACTTC
CDR3 protein: CASGPGGAHEQYF

D gene: -
CDR3 length: 14
J gene: TRBJ1-4
clone size: once
V gene: TRBV18
CDR3 DNA: TGTGCCAGCTCACCGGGACCAACTAATGAAAAACTGTTTTTT
CDR3 protein: CASSPGPTNEKLFF

D gene: -
CDR3 length: 14
J gene: TRBJ2-3
clone size: -
V gene: TRBV13
CDR3 DNA: TGTGCCAGCAGCACGGAAGGGGGCACAGATACGCAGTATTTT
CDR3 protein: CASSTEGGTDTQYF

D gene: -
CDR3 length: 12
J gene: TRBJ2-3
clone size: -
V gene: TRBV7-8
CDR3 DNA: TGTGCCAGCAGCTTAGGGCCAGATACGCAGTATTTT
CDR3 protein: CASSLGPDTQYF

D gene: -
CDR3 length: 12
J gene: TRBJ2-7
clone size: -
V gene: TRBV27
CDR3 DNA: TGTGCCAGCAGTCCAACACCCTACGAGCAGTACTTC
CDR3 protein: CASSPTPYEQYF

D gene: -
CDR3 length: 13
J gene: TRBJ2-3
clone size: -
V gene: TRBV27
CDR3 DNA: TGTGCCAGCAGTATCCTAGGAGGTGATACGCAGTATTTT
CDR3 protein: CASSILGGDTQYF

D gene: -
CDR3 length: 13
J gene: TRBJ2-7
clone size: few
V gene: TRBV5-4
CDR3 DNA: TGTGCCAGCAGCCTAAAGGGGTTTTCCGAGCAGTACTTC
CDR3 protein: CASSLKGFSEQYF

D gene: -
CDR3 length: 17
J gene: TRBJ1-5
clone size: -
V gene: TRBV18
CDR3 DNA: TGTGCCAGCTCACCAGGGAGACAGCATAGGAGCAATCAGCCCCAGCATTTT
CDR3 protein: CASSPGRQHRSNQPQHF

D gene: TRBD1
CDR3 length: 18
J gene: TRBJ2-6
clone size: -
V gene: TRBV7-9
CDR3 DNA: TGTGCCAGCAGCTTTAGCAACCACCAGGGGGCTGGGGCCAACGTCCTGACTTTC
CDR3 protein: CASSFSNHQGAGANVLTF

D gene: TRBD2
CDR3 length: 18
J gene: TRBJ2-7
clone size: -
V gene: TRBV13
CDR3 DNA: TGTGCCAGCAGCTCTAAGGAGTCTACTAGCGGGAGCTCCTACGAGCAGTACTTC
CDR3 protein: CASSSKESTSGSSYEQYF

D gene: TRBD2
CDR3 length: 15
J gene: TRBJ2-2
clone size: -
V gene: TRBV4-2
CDR3 DNA: TGTGCCAGCAGTCCGACTAGCGGGTACACCGGGGAGCTGTTTTTT
CDR3 protein: CASSPTSGYTGELFF

D gene: TRBD1
CDR3 length: 15
J gene: TRBJ2-1
clone size: -
V gene: TRBV6-5
CDR3 DNA: TGTGCCAGCAGTTACCGGGACAGGTCGAGAGGCGAGCAGTTCTTC
CDR3 protein: CASSYRDRSRGEQFF

D gene: TRBD2
CDR3 length: 15
J gene: TRBJ2-3
clone size: -
V gene: TRBV9
CDR3 DNA: TGTGCCAGCAGCGTGGGACTAGCGGGAACAGATACGCAGTATTTT
CDR3 protein: CASSVGLAGTDTQYF

D gene: -
CDR3 length: 13
J gene: TRBJ2-1
clone size: -
V gene: TRBV6-6
CDR3 DNA: TGTGCCAGCAGTTACTCGTCCCTCAATGAGCAGTTCTTC
CDR3 protein: CASSYSSLNEQFF

D gene: -
CDR3 length: 13
J gene: TRBJ1-6
clone size: -
V gene: TRBV6-5
CDR3 DNA: TGTGCCAGCTCCACGGGGGGTCGTTCACCCCTCCACTTT
CDR3 protein: CASSTGGRSPLHF

D gene: -
CDR3 length: 12
J gene: TRBJ1-1
clone size: -
V gene: TRBV27
CDR3 DNA: TGTGCCAGCACAAGCGGTTTCTCTGAAGCTTTCTTT
CDR3 protein: CASTSGFSEAFF

D gene: -
CDR3 length: 13
J gene: TRBJ2-3
clone size: -
V gene: TRBV14
CDR3 DNA: TGTGCCAGCAGCCGAGTATTAACAGATACGCAGTATTTT
CDR3 protein: CASSRVLTDTQYF

D gene: -
CDR3 length: 16
J gene: TRBJ2-7
clone size: -
V gene: TRBV5-1
CDR3 DNA: TGCGCCAGCAGTTCAGCCGGACGCGCGCCAGGGGAGGAGCAGTACTTC
CDR3 protein: CASSSAGRAPGEEQYF

D gene: TRBD2
CDR3 length: 13
J gene: TRBJ2-7
clone size: -
V gene: TRBV25-1
CDR3 DNA: TGTGCCAGCAGTGAATCTCTAGCGGGAGAGTGGTGGTTC
CDR3 protein: CASSESLAGEWWF

D gene: -
CDR3 length: 15
J gene: TRBJ1-1
clone size: -
V gene: TRBV28
CDR3 DNA: TGTGCCAGCAGTTTAATGTCGGGGGTCGCCACTGAAGCTTTCTTT
CDR3 protein: CASSLMSGVATEAFF

D gene: -
CDR3 length: 16
J gene: TRBJ1-1
clone size: -
V gene: TRBV4-1
CDR3 DNA: TGCGCCAGCAGCCAAGATACCCACAGCGAGAACACTGAAGCTTTCTTT
CDR3 protein: CASSQDTHSENTEAFF

D gene: TRBD1
CDR3 length: 17
J gene: TRBJ1-5
clone size: -
V gene: TRBV7-2
CDR3 DNA: TGTGCCAGCAGCTTACGACGGACAGGGGTGGTGGGTCAGCCCCAGCATTTT
CDR3 protein: CASSLRRTGVVGQPQHF

D gene: TRBD2
CDR3 length: 15
J gene: TRBJ2-1
clone size: -
V gene: TRBV4-3
CDR3 DNA: TGCGCCAGCAGCCAAGGGGCGGGAGCTCACAATGAGCAGTTCTTC
CDR3 protein: CASSQGAGAHNEQFF

D gene: -
CDR3 length: 14
J gene: TRBJ1-5
clone size: -
V gene: TRBV19
CDR3 DNA: TGTGCCAGTAGTCCCCAGGGCTCCTATCAGCCCCAGCATTTT
CDR3 protein: CASSPQGSYQPQHF

D gene: -
CDR3 length: 12
J gene: TRBJ2-2
clone size: -
V gene: TRBV5-1
CDR3 DNA: TGCGCCAGCAGCTTGGTAATCGGGGAGCTGTTTTTT
CDR3 protein: CASSLVIGELFF

D gene: TRBD1
CDR3 length: 14
J gene: TRBJ1-2
clone size: -
V gene: TRBV10-3
CDR3 DNA: TGTGCCATCGGGACAGGGGGCTCTAACTATGGCTACACCTTC
CDR3 protein: CAIGTGGSNYGYTF

D gene: TRBD1
CDR3 length: 16
J gene: TRBJ1-5
clone size: once
V gene: TRBV19
CDR3 DNA: TGTGCCAGTAGTAACGACAGGGGATTCGGCAATCAGCCCCAGCATTTT
CDR3 protein: CASSNDRGFGNQPQHF

D gene: -
CDR3 length: 16
J gene: TRBJ2-7
clone size: -
V gene: TRBV9
CDR3 DNA: TGTGCCAGCAGCGCAGTGGGGGGGACAGCCCCCTACGAGCAGTACTTC
CDR3 protein: CASSAVGGTAPYEQYF

D gene: TRBD2
CDR3 length: 16
J gene: TRBJ2-5
clone size: -
V gene: TRBV5-6
CDR3 DNA: TGTGCCAGCAGCTTGAGGAGGGAGGGGTACCAAGAGACCCAGTACTTC
CDR3 protein: CASSLRREGYQETQYF